The 14 T cell receptor beta chains below all came from one sample that was sequenced in a study of CD8 T cells in Susac syndrome. With random hexamers, reverse transcription was performed on roughly 0.5 to 1 ug of RNA. From the immunoSEQ multiplex PCR reads, TCRdb called clonotypes with MiXCR, one entry per CDR3 protein. The table records roughly 330,000 distinct CDR3 sequences, approximately 90% of them present only once. Specimen: CD4+ T cells from PBMCs. The receptors shown here come from a human donor with multiple sclerosis.

This clonotype has just one count. J is TRBJ1-2 and V is TRBV25-1; 11 bases line up with TRBD1. The CDR3 has 16 amino acids. Germline CDR1 MGHDK, CDR2 SYGVNS. Trimming at V came to 0 bases and at J to 7 bases, leaving 7 bases not matched to a gene. CDR3 loop: CASSEYGDRGVFGYTF. The DNA for the CDR3 is TGTGCCAGCAGTGAATACGGGGACAGGGGGGTTTTTGGCTACACCTTC.

In this sample, this clonotype turned up a few times. The genes are TRBV6-5 and TRBJ2-7; D may be TRBD2 (6 bases). CDR1 is MNHEY, CDR2 SVGAGI, per germline. The V end was cut by 2 bases, the J end by 3 bases, with 14 bases between. The CDR3 totals 15 residues. In nucleotides, the CDR3 is TGTGCCAGCAGTTACCGGGGGACTTCCTTCTACGAGCAGTACTTC. As protein: CASSYRGTSFYEQYF.

The chain joins TRBV6-5 to TRBJ2-7, with TRBD1 identical over 11 bases. The CDR3 runs to 17 residues. V lost 0 bases to trimming and J lost 4 bases; unmatched junction nucleotides: 8. The V gene's germline CDR1 is MNHEY and CDR2 SVGAGI. The CDR3 region has the DNA TGTGCCAGCAGTTACTCGGGACAGGGGGTAGATGTGTACGAGCAGTACTTC. This encodes CASSYSGQGVDVYEQYF.

V and J are TRBV14 and TRBJ2-2; unclear D gene. V was shortened by 0 bases and J by 3 bases, with 8 bases between the two germline ends. Per the germline V gene, CDR1 is SGHDN and CDR2 is FVKESK. The CDR3 totals 15 residues. The CDR3 spells CASSQDLTYTGELFF. DNA of the CDR3: TGTGCCAGCAGCCAAGACCTGACATACACCGGGGAGCTGTTTTTT.

V usage is TRBV10-3 and J usage is TRBJ1-5; D gene ambiguous. Trimming took 8 bases from V and 11 from J, leaving 16 bases between them. Per the germline V gene, CDR1 is ENHRY and CDR2 is SYGVKD. This CDR3 spans 12 amino acids. CDR3 DNA sequence: TGTGCCATCCCCGGGCGGTTAGGGACCCAGCATTTT. It codes for CAIPGRLGTQHF.

The chain carries TRBV12-3 or TRBV12-4 and TRBJ1-2, with D maybe TRBD1 (5 bases). V shed 6 bases and J shed 5 bases, with 10 bases lying between them. The CDR3 is 12 residues long. CDR3 DNA: TGTGCCAGCAGGGGACCGGGGTATGGCTACACCTTC. Translating it yields CASRGPGYGYTF.

This clonotype was observed a single time. The chain recombines TRBV29-1 with TRBJ1-1; 8 nucleotides match TRBD1. Trimming removed 2 bases from V and 6 bases from J; junction bases left unmatched: 5. CDR3 length equals 13 residues. The V gene's germline CDR1 is SQVTM and CDR2 ANQGSEA. The CDR3 DNA follows: TGCAGCGTTGAAACAGGGGGTGGGTCTGAAGCTTTCTTT. Encoded protein: CSVETGGGSEAFF.

This sequence joins TRBV11-1 and TRBJ1-1, with 7 bases matching TRBD1. Trimming at V came to 4 bases and at J to 5 bases, leaving 10 bases not matched to a gene. The germline gives CDR1 SGHAT, CDR2 FQDESV (reference sequence). This CDR3 comprises 15 residues. The CDR3 loop is CASSSSTGVGTEAFF. The CDR3 DNA is TGTGCCAGCAGCTCGTCCACAGGGGTGGGTACTGAAGCTTTCTTT.

The chain couples TRBV5-5 to TRBJ1-2; tentatively, D is TRBD1 (6 bases). Germline V lookup: CDR1 SGHKS, CDR2 YYEKEE (reference sequence). The CDR3 is made up of 18 amino acids. V was shortened by 0 bases and J by 0 bases, with 18 bases between the two germline ends. In nucleotides, the CDR3 is TGTGCCAGCAGCTTGGTTGGGCCAGGGGTACCTTCTAACTATGGCTACACCTTC. The encoded protein is CASSLVGPGVPSNYGYTF.

This chain uses TRBV12-3 or TRBV12-4 with TRBJ2-1; TRBD2 matches 7 bases. This CDR3 comprises 16 residues. V lost 4 bases and J lost 0; bases outside the gene matches: 6. The CDR3 reads CASSSSASGSYNEQFF. As DNA, the CDR3 is TGTGCCAGCAGTTCATCTGCTAGCGGCTCCTACAATGAGCAGTTCTTC.

The V gene is TRBV12-3 or TRBV12-4, the J gene TRBJ2-4; D gene unclear. The CDR3 totals 16 residues. Trimming stripped 3 bases from V and 4 bases from J, with 16 bases between. CDR3 sequence reads: CASSFVSRTDKNIQYF. CDR3 nucleotide sequence: TGTGCCAGCAGTTTTGTTTCCCGGACGGATAAAAACATTCAGTACTTC.

The count of this clonotype is one. The chain has TRBV19 and TRBJ2-7; unclear D gene. Trimming took off 5 bases at V and 3 bases at J, with 17 bases between the two ends. Germline V lookup: CDR1 LNHDA, CDR2 SQIVND (reference sequence). CDR3 length: 15 amino acids. This chain's CDR3 is CASSWKLWGNYEQYF. The CDR3 bases are TGTGCCAGTAGTTGGAAGTTGTGGGGAAACTACGAGCAGTACTTC.

The chain is built from TRBV5-1 and TRBJ1-4, with D unresolved. The CDR3 runs 17 residues. Trimming left V 0 bases short and J 5 bases short, with 17 bases between. Germline CDR1 reads SGHRS; CDR2 reads YFSETQ. CDR3 sequence (DNA): TGCGCCAGCAGCTTGGGAGGTCGGGCAGGCGCCAATGAAAAACTGTTTTTT. Translating it yields CASSLGGRAGANEKLFF.

The rearrangement links TRBV6-5 to TRBJ2-1; 7 bases are a match to TRBD2. This CDR3 has 15 residues. The V and J ends lost 3 bases and 6 bases, in that order; junction bases with no gene match: 8. CDR1 and CDR2 from the germline V gene are MNHEY and SVGAGI. CDR3 region: CASSYEGGRPNEQFF. As DNA, the CDR3 is TGTGCCAGCAGTTATGAAGGCGGGAGACCCAATGAGCAGTTCTTC.